A selection of T cell receptor beta chains follows, all from one sample in a study of T cells after yellow fever vaccination. TCRdb analysed the 5' RACE reads with MiXCR anew, one entry per CDR3 protein. The data hold about 260,000 distinct CDR3 sequences, with about 3.5% observed a single time. The sequenced sample was PBMCs, obtained 15 days after the yellow fever booster vaccination. The receptors shown here come from a man between 18 and 29 years old who received the YFV17D yellow fever vaccine. Both conserved end residues are part of each CDR3. Fields, in order: V gene, D gene, clone size, J gene, CDR3 protein, CDR3 DNA. A D gene is named only where the DNA matches it firmly. The size field is filled for only some rows; it gives once, few, many or a size class.

TRBV5-5,TRBD1,NA,TRBJ1-5,CASSWMTGGNQPQHF,TGTGCCAGCAGCTGGATGACAGGGGGCAATCAGCCCCAGCATTTT
TRBV5-6,TRBD2,NA,TRBJ2-1,CASSFEGSGRYNEQFF,TGTGCCAGCAGCTTTGAGGGTAGCGGGAGATACAATGAGCAGTTCTTC
TRBV7-2,NA,many,TRBJ2-5,CASSLRVYQETQYF,TGTGCCAGCAGCTTACGGGTGTACCAAGAGACCCAGTACTTC
TRBV6-5,NA,many,TRBJ2-5,CASSYSGRLRETQYF,TGTGCCAGCAGTTACTCGGGCAGGCTGCGGGAGACCCAGTACTTC
TRBV4-3,NA,many,TRBJ1-5,CASSQDAGEDQPQHF,TGCGCCAGCAGCCAAGACGCAGGGGAGGATCAGCCCCAGCATTTT
TRBV21-1,NA,many,TRBJ2-3,CASNRGEWKTDTQYF,TGTGCCAGCAACAGGGGAGAGTGGAAAACAGATACGCAGTATTTT
TRBV12-3/TRBV12-4,NA,many,TRBJ2-3,CASSSRGAEDTQYF,TGTGCCAGCAGTTCCCGGGGGGCTGAAGATACGCAGTATTTT
TRBV20-1,TRBD1,many,TRBJ1-1,CSGPDRGLTEAFF,TGCAGTGGACCGGACAGGGGGCTCACTGAAGCTTTCTTT
TRBV19,TRBD1,many,TRBJ2-7,CASRQPGQSNEQYF,TGTGCCAGTAGGCAACCGGGACAGTCCAACGAGCAGTACTTC
TRBV28,NA,NA,TRBJ2-3,CASRISGGASTQYF,TGTGCCAGCAGGATTTCGGGGGGCGCGAGTACGCAGTATTTT
TRBV10-1,TRBD1,many,TRBJ1-4,CASDRGLPTNEKLFF,TGCGCCAGCGACAGGGGACTTCCAACTAATGAAAAACTGTTTTTT
TRBV7-9,NA,few,TRBJ1-2,CASSSGDRGIYGYTF,TGTGCCAGCAGCTCCGGGGACCGTGGGATCTATGGCTACACCTTC
TRBV5-1,TRBD1,many,TRBJ2-7,CASSDPGQSSYEQYF,TGCGCCAGCAGTGACCCGGGACAGAGCTCCTACGAGCAGTACTTC
TRBV4-3,NA,few,TRBJ1-5,CASSPEPAGSPNQPQHF,TGCGCCAGCAGCCCTGAACCCGCTGGGAGCCCGAATCAGCCCCAGCATTTT
TRBV25-1,NA,NA,TRBJ2-3,CASSLDGGDTQYF,TGTGCCAGCAGTCTCGACGGTGGAGATACGCAGTATTTT
TRBV19,NA,NA,TRBJ1-2,CASSISTGGYTF,TGTGCCAGTAGTATTTCGACGGGCGGCTACACCTTC
TRBV5-1,NA,many,TRBJ2-5,CATSPRGGETQYF,TGCGCCACCTCCCCGAGAGGGGGGGAGACCCAGTACTTC
TRBV5-1,NA,many,TRBJ1-1,CASRLQGGQLRNTEAFF,TGCGCCAGCCGCTTACAGGGTGGCCAACTGAGGAACACTGAAGCTTTCTTT
TRBV5-1,NA,many,TRBJ1-2,CASSLEGGIGYGYTF,TGCGCCAGCAGCTTGGAGGGGGGTATCGGCTATGGCTACACCTTC
TRBV25-1,TRBD1,many,TRBJ1-5,CASSETGGSQPQHF,TGTGCCAGCAGTGAGACAGGGGGCTCTCAGCCCCAGCATTTT
TRBV12-2,NA,NA,TRBJ1-5,CASTPPCGHVRQPQHF,TGTGCAAGTACTCCTCCGTGCGGACACGTACGGCAGCCCCAGCATTTT
TRBV5-1,NA,many,TRBJ1-5,CASSLEAGDQPQHF,TGCGCCAGCAGCTTGGAGGCAGGGGACCAGCCCCAGCATTTT
TRBV7-9,NA,many,TRBJ2-5,CASSFTRETQYF,TGTGCCAGCAGCTTTACTAGGGAGACCCAGTACTTC
TRBV25-1,NA,many,TRBJ2-7,CASRAGTSVGEQYF,TGTGCCAGCAGGGCAGGGACATCGGTGGGCGAGCAGTACTTC
TRBV7-9,NA,many,TRBJ1-2,CASSYDRVGYGYTF,TGTGCCAGCAGCTACGACCGGGTGGGCTATGGCTACACCTTC
TRBV7-7,NA,many,TRBJ2-1,CASSTGPMGEQFF,TGTGCTAGCAGTACAGGGCCAATGGGGGAGCAGTTCTTC
TRBV2,NA,many,TRBJ2-5,CASKGEETQYF,TGTGCCAGCAAGGGGGAAGAGACCCAGTACTTC
TRBV14,TRBD2,many,TRBJ2-1,CASSQEGLAGRSYNEQFF,TGTGCCAGCAGCCAAGAGGGGTTAGCGGGGCGCTCCTACAATGAGCAGTTCTTC
TRBV6-6,NA,many,TRBJ2-3,CASSWDTTDTQYF,TGTGCCAGCAGTTGGGACACAACAGATACGCAGTATTTT
TRBV7-2,NA,many,TRBJ2-7,CASSLLRGNEQYF,TGTGCCAGCAGCTTGCTCAGGGGAAACGAGCAGTACTTC
TRBV15,NA,many,TRBJ2-1,CATRSSYNEQFF,TGTGCCACCCGATCGTCCTACAATGAGCAGTTCTTC
TRBV6-5,NA,many,TRBJ1-2,CASIQDRNDGYTF,TGTGCCAGCATTCAAGACCGGAATGATGGCTACACCTTC
TRBV7-6,NA,few,TRBJ2-1,CASSSWGRDNEQFF,TGTGCCAGCAGCAGCTGGGGGCGGGACAATGAGCAGTTCTTC
TRBV20-1,NA,many,TRBJ2-2,CSARPSPPNTGELFF,TGCAGTGCTAGACCTTCCCCCCCGAACACCGGGGAGCTGTTTTTT
TRBV28,NA,many,TRBJ1-2,CAATPPHGAAKDRGYTF,TGTGCCGCGACCCCCCCACACGGGGCAGCGAAGGATCGTGGCTACACCTTC
TRBV20-1,NA,many,TRBJ1-5,CSARTSRENQPQHF,TGCAGTGCTAGAACGAGTAGGGAAAATCAGCCCCAGCATTTT
TRBV7-9,NA,many,TRBJ2-1,CASSLAFPRENEQFF,TGTGCCAGCAGCTTAGCGTTCCCCAGGGAAAATGAGCAGTTCTTC
TRBV12-3/TRBV12-4,TRBD1,many,TRBJ1-6,CASSFHLTGAGYSPLHF,TGTGCCAGCAGTTTCCACCTTACAGGGGCGGGCTATTCACCCCTCCACTTT
TRBV4-2,NA,many,TRBJ2-7,CASSQRGRSGARTDEQYF,TGTGCCAGCAGCCAACGAGGACGGTCGGGGGCCCGTACGGACGAGCAGTACTTC
TRBV20-1,NA,NA,TRBJ1-4,CSARGAGTYEKLFF,TGCAGTGCTAGAGGAGCCGGGACTTATGAAAAACTGTTTTTT